The clone carrying this T cell receptor beta chain has a count of ten or more. Its specificity is not known. The data stem from a study of T cell repertoires in cytomegalovirus infection. V lost 5 bases to trimming and J lost 5 bases; unmatched junction nucleotides: 7. The germline CDR1 and CDR2 sequences are SGHTA and FQGNSA. The CDR3 is made up of 14 amino acids. Each CDR3 protein gets one entry after TCRdb re-called the reads with MiXCR. The table records about 770,000 distinct CDR3 sequences, about 27% of them present only once. Findings and caveats of the study: Clonotype analysis showed dominance of the ex vivo response by HLA-C-restricted CMV-specific TCR beta clonotypes. Based on cumulative public TCR beta family frequency, carriers of CMV plus the relevant HLA were identified.

This specimen consisted of cultured CD8+ T cells from PBMCs, obtained from culture after CMV antigen stimulation. V is TRBV7-2 and J is TRBJ2-5, with 8 nucleotides matching TRBD1. The sequence came from a human donor in good health (CMV status not recorded). Some clones in this sample may be carry-over from other donors' samples. The chain's CDR3 is CASSAWTGIETQYF. CDR3 nucleotide sequence: TGTGCCAGCAGCGCTTGGACAGGGATCGAGACCCAGTACTTC.